This T cell receptor beta chain is from a study of blood T cell repertoires in COVID-19. Study background: Both acute and convalescent COVID-19 samples were obtained from the United States, Italy and Spain. T cells, B-cell-depleted T cells, or PBMCs provided the cDNA or gDNA that served as material.

This clone was seen more than once but under ten times. Under the authors' procedure: Estimation of nucleated cell counts was performed using reference gene primer amplification. Sequenced by immunoSEQ multiplex PCR; TCRdb stores in-frame clones only, minus some. Clone size and the V and J calls come from that table; the DNA yielded D and trimming. The sample lists 75,000 to 95,000 clones, 70% to 90% seen once, with roughly a fifth in the top ten. Germline-derived CDR1 and CDR2 are MNHEY and SMNVEV (reference sequence). Trimming removed 3 bases from V and 10 bases from J, with 13 bases in between. The CDR3 extends over 13 amino acids.

The J gene is TRBJ1-5, the V gene TRBV27; possibly TRBD1 for D (6 bases). The sequenced material came from peripheral blood. The sequence was obtained from a human donor in a cohort sampled during active COVID-19. CDR3 coding DNA: TGTGCCAGCAGTTTCAGAGGGGGTGGCCCCCAGCATTTT. It is translated as CASSFRGGGPQHF.